One sample yielded the 16 T cell receptor beta chains listed below, sequenced in a study of T cell repertoires in cytomegalovirus infection. TCRdb used MiXCR to reprocess the reads, holding one entry per CDR3 protein. The table records a few hundred thousand distinct CDR3 sequences, more than 9% of them present only once. Sequencing was carried out using PBMCs. Receptor source: a human donor in good health (CMV status not recorded). Some clones in this sample may be carry-over from other donors' samples.

This clonotype was detected a few times. The gene calls are TRBV19 and TRBJ2-1; D might be TRBD2 (5 bases). The CDR3 consists of 15 residues. Per germline, CDR1 LNHDA and CDR2 SQIVND (reference sequence). The V and J ends lost 7 bases and 4 bases respectively, with 17 bases between them. This CDR3 is CASTPTGIPYNEQFF. In DNA, the CDR3 is TGTGCCAGTACCCCCACCGGGATTCCGTACAATGAGCAGTTCTTC.

This clonotype was detected only a few times. The chain links TRBV4-3 to TRBJ1-2, with D possibly matching TRBD1 (5 bases). CDR1 is LGHNA and CDR2 is YSLEER in the germline V gene. This CDR3 has 15 amino acids. The V gene lost 0 bases and the J gene lost 5 bases, with 13 bases spanning the gap. The CDR3 loop reads CASSQDRGSGYGYTF. The DNA of the CDR3 is TGCGCCAGCAGCCAAGATCGGGGCTCAGGGTATGGCTACACCTTC.

The V gene is TRBV24-1, the J gene TRBJ2-3; 11 positions match TRBD2. This CDR3 has 14 amino acids. Looked up from germline, CDR1 is KGHDR and CDR2 is SFDVKD. J gave up 5 bases and V 6 bases, and 3 bases lay outside the gene matches. CDR3 DNA sequence: TGTGCCACCAGTACTAGCGGGAGAGGAGATACGCAGTATTTT. Residues: CATSTSGRGDTQYF.

This chain connects TRBV6-2 or TRBV6-3 to TRBJ1-1; D remains ambiguous. Trimming shortened V by 6 bases and J by 4 bases, and 15 bases separated the two germline ends. The CDR3 extends over 14 amino acids. Germline assignment: CDR1 MNHEY and CDR2 SVGEGT. The CDR3 DNA reads as TGTGCCAGCAGGATGAGCGGGCTTAGCACTGAAGCTTTCTTT. It is translated as CASRMSGLSTEAFF.

The chain links TRBV27 to TRBJ1-1; unclear D gene. The germline CDR1 and CDR2 sequences are MNHEY and SMNVEV (reference sequence). V gave up 1 base and J gave up 1 base, with 10 bases separating them. The CDR3 is made up of 15 amino acids. The CDR3 region is CASSLLGSTNTEAFF. CDR3 coding DNA: TGTGCCAGCAGTTTATTGGGATCCACGAACACTGAAGCTTTCTTT.

At least ten counts were recorded for this clonotype. The chain recombines TRBV7-2 with TRBJ1-2; D is unresolved. The CDR3 has 17 residues. CDR1 is SGHTA and CDR2 is FQGNSA in the germline V gene. The V gene lost 1 base and the J gene lost 0 bases, with 15 bases spanning the gap. The CDR3 protein is CASSLEVGSIPNYGYTF. The CDR3 nucleotides read TGTGCCAGCAGCTTAGAAGTGGGGTCAATACCTAACTATGGCTACACCTTC. Full variable domain (outside the CDR3, taken from reference TRBV7-2 and TRBJ1-2): GAGVSQSPSNKVTEKGKDVELRCDPISGHTALYWYRQSLGQGLEFLIYFQGNSAPDKSGLPSDRFSAERTGGSVSTLTIQRTQQEDSAVYLCASSLEVGSIPNYGYTFGSGTRLTVV.

The chain recombines TRBV12-3 or TRBV12-4 with TRBJ1-1; TRBD1 matches 8 bases. V shed 5 bases and J 0 bases; nucleotides not matched to a gene: 2. CDR3 length: 14 amino acids. CDR3 residues: CASSRDRLNTEAFF. In nucleotides, the CDR3 is TGTGCCAGCAGTCGGGACAGGCTGAACACTGAAGCTTTCTTT.

A few counts support this clonotype. The V gene is TRBV7-2, the J gene TRBJ1-2; 7 nucleotides match TRBD1. V lost 5 bases, J lost 13 bases, and 10 bases stayed unmatched. This CDR3 comprises 12 residues. CDR1 SGHTA and CDR2 FQGNSA come from the germline V gene. This chain's CDR3 is CASSTAGQRGTF. The CDR3 DNA is TGTGCCAGCAGCACCGCGGGACAGAGAGGCACCTTC.

The sample holds a few counts of this clonotype. This chain joins TRBV30 and TRBJ1-1; D might be TRBD1 (5 bases). There are 13 residues in the CDR3. V dropped 2 bases and J dropped 1 base, with 8 bases sitting between them. Germline V gene lookup returns CDR1 GTSNPN and CDR2 SVGIG (reference sequence). The CDR3 spells CAWSRTPNTEAFF. The CDR3 nucleotides are TGTGCCTGGAGTAGGACACCGAACACTGAAGCTTTCTTT.

V and J are TRBV12-3 or TRBV12-4 and TRBJ1-1; D not resolved. V was pared by 5 bases and J by 3 bases, with 4 bases between. The CDR3 covers 11 residues. The CDR3 coding sequence is TGTGCCAGCAGTGAGTACACTGAAGCTTTCTTT. This translates into CASSEYTEAFF.

This clonotype has a handful of counts. V gene TRBV4-1 combines with J gene TRBJ2-2; 7 bases map to TRBD1. This CDR3 comprises 15 residues. CDR1 and CDR2 from the germline V gene are MGHRA and YSYEKL. The V gene end was trimmed by 4 bases and the J gene end by 4 bases; junction bases not matched to a gene: 6. CDR3 sequence reads: CASSPMDRLTGELFF. CDR3 sequence (DNA): TGCGCCAGCAGCCCTATGGACAGGCTCACCGGGGAGCTGTTTTTT.

This clonotype was found a few times. The CDR3 protein is CSARDGGAGGTEEQFF. The CDR3 bases are TGCAGTGCTAGAGATGGGGGGGCGGGAGGGACAGAGGAGCAGTTCTTC. This chain links TRBV20-1 with TRBJ2-1; 9 bases line up with TRBD2. V was clipped by 0 bases and J by 10 bases; unmatched bases: 13. The CDR3 runs 16 residues. Germline values: CDR1 DFQATT, CDR2 SNEGSKA (reference sequence).

The chain has TRBV30 and TRBJ2-3, with unresolved D. There are 16 residues in the CDR3. Germline V gives CDR1 GTSNPN, CDR2 SVGIG (reference sequence). V dropped 0 bases and J dropped 3 bases, with 16 bases sitting between them. CDR3 residues: CAWSVGADYSTDTQYF. DNA of the CDR3: TGTGCCTGGAGTGTAGGCGCCGATTATTCTACAGATACGCAGTATTTT.

The chain combines TRBV10-3 with TRBJ1-4; 8 nucleotides line up with TRBD1. The V and J ends lost 0 bases and 5 bases, in that order; junction bases with no gene match: 2. Germline V CDR1 and CDR2: ENHRY, SYGVKD. The CDR3 has 15 residues. The CDR3 here is CAISESGQANEKLFF. The DNA for the CDR3 is TGTGCCATCAGTGAGTCGGGACAGGCGAATGAAAAACTGTTTTTT.

This clonotype was counted between two and nine times. The chain couples TRBV15 to TRBJ2-4, with 9 nucleotides matching TRBD1. V lost 1 base, J lost 6 bases, and 10 bases stayed unmatched. The CDR3 runs 17 residues. CDR1 LNHNV and CDR2 YYDKDF come from the germline V gene (reference sequence). CDR3 sequence (DNA): TGTGCCACCAGCAGAGGGACAGGGGATCGGAAGGGAAACATTCAGTACTTC. Translated, it gives CATSRGTGDRKGNIQYF.

This clonotype turned up a few times. The genes are TRBV7-9 and TRBJ1-2; D ambiguous. The V and J ends lost 4 bases and 4 bases respectively, with 16 bases between them. The CDR3 spans 15 residues. CDR1 is SEHNR, CDR2 FQNEAQ, per germline (reference sequence). This CDR3 reads CASSSWTSEAYGYTF. The CDR3 coding sequence is TGTGCCAGCAGCTCCTGGACCTCGGAGGCCTATGGCTACACCTTC.